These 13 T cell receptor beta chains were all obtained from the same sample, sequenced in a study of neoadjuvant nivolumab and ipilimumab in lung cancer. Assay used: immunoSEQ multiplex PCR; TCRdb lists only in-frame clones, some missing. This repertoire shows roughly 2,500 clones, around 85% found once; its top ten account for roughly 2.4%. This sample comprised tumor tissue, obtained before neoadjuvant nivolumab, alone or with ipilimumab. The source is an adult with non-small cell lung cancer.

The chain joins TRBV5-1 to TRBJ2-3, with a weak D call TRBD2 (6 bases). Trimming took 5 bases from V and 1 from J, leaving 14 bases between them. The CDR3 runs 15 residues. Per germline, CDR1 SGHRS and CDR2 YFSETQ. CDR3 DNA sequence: TGCGCCAGCAGGCGGGAATCCTGGGGCACAGATACGCAGTATTTT. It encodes CASRRESWGTDTQYF.

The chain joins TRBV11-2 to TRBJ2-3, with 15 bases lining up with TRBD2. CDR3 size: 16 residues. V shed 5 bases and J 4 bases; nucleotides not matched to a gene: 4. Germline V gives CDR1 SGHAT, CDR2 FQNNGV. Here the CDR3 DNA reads TGTGCCAGCAGCCCGGGACTAGCGGGAGGTCCAGATACGCAGTATTTT. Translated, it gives CASSPGLAGGPDTQYF.

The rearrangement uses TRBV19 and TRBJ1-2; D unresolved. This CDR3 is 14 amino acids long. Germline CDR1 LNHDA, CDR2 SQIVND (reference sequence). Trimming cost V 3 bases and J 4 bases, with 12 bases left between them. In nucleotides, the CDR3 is TGTGCCAGTAGTATTAAAGGCGGGCTCTATGGCTACACCTTC. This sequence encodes CASSIKGGLYGYTF.

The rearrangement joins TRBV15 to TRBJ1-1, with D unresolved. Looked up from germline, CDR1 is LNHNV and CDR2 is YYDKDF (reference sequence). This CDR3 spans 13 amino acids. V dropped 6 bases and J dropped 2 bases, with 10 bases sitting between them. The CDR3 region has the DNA TGTGCCACCAGTGAGAGCTTCAACACTGAAGCTTTCTTT. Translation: CATSESFNTEAFF.

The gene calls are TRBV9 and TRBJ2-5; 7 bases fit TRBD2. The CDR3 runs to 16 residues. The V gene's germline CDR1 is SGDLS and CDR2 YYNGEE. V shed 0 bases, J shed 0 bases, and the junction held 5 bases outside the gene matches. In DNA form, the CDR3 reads TGTGCCAGCAGCGTAGGTGGGGGAGGGTACCAAGAGACCCAGTACTTC. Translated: CASSVGGGGYQETQYF.

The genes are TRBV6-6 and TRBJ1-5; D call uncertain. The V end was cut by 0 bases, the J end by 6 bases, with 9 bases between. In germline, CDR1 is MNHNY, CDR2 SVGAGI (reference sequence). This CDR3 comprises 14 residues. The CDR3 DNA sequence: TGTGCCAGCAGTTACTCGACGGTAGGTCAGCCCCAGCATTTT. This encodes CASSYSTVGQPQHF.

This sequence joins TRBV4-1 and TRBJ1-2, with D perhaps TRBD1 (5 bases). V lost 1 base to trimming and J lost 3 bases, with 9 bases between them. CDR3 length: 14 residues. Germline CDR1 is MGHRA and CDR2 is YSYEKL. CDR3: CASSQGSGDYGYTF. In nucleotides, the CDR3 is TGCGCCAGCAGCCAAGGGTCGGGGGACTATGGCTACACCTTC.

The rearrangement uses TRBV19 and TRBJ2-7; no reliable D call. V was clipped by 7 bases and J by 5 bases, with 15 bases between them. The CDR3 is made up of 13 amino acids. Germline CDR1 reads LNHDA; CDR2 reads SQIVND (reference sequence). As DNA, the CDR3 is TGTGCCAGTAAAGGTGGCCGGGCCAACGAGCAGTACTTC. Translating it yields CASKGGRANEQYF.

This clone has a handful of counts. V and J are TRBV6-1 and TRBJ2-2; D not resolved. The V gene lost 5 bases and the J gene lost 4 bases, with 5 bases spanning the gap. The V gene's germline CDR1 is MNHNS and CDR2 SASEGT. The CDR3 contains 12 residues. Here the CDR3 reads CASSTVTGELFF. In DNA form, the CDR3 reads TGTGCCAGCAGTACGGTCACCGGGGAGCTGTTTTTT.

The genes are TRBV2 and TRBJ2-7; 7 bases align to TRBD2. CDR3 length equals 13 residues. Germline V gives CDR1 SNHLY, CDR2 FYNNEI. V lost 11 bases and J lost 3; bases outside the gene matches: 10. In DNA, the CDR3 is TGTGCCCGCGAGTCCTCGGGAGGCTACGAGCAGTACTTC. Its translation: CARESSGGYEQYF.

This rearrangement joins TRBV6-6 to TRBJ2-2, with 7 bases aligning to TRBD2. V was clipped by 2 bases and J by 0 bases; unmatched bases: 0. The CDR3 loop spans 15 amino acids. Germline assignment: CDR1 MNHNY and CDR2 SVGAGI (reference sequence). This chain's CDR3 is CASSYAGANTGELFF. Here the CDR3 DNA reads TGTGCCAGCAGTTACGCGGGAGCGAACACCGGGGAGCTGTTTTTT.

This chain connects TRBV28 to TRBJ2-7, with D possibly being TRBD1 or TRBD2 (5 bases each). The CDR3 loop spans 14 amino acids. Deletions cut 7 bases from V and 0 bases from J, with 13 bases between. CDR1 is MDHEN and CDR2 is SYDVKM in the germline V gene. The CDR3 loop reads CASISGDLSYEQYF. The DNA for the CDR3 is TGTGCCAGCATCTCCGGGGACCTCTCCTACGAGCAGTACTTC.

DNA of the CDR3: TGCGCCAGCAGGGGACAGTTCTCTGGAAACACCATATATTTT. Amino acid sequence: CASRGQFSGNTIYF. The rearrangement uses TRBV5-1 and TRBJ1-3, with 7 positions matching TRBD1. The germline CDR1 and CDR2 sequences are SGHRS and YFSETQ. CDR3 size: 14 residues. V was pared by 5 bases and J by 0 bases, with 2 bases of the junction left unmatched.